This T cell receptor (beta chain) was found in a study of blood T cell repertoires in COVID-19. The V segment lost 0 bases and the J segment 2 bases; nucleotides outside the gene matches: 3. The CDR3 loop spans 16 amino acids. Germline lookup yields CDR1 LGHDT and CDR2 YNNKEL (reference sequence). Clones were read by immunoSEQ multiplex PCR, and TCRdb kept only the in-frame ones, dropping some. This table holds 20,000 to 30,000 clones, around 92% found once. The genes are TRBV3-1 (or the pseudogene TRBV3-2) and TRBJ2-1; 8 positions match TRBD1. Sequenced: peripheral blood. This clonotype was sampled from a man between 65 and 85 years old with active COVID-19. The chain's CDR3 is CASSQEGRGPYNEQFF. As DNA, the CDR3 is TGTGCCAGCAGCCAAGAGGGCAGGGGGCCCTACAATGAGCAGTTCTTC.